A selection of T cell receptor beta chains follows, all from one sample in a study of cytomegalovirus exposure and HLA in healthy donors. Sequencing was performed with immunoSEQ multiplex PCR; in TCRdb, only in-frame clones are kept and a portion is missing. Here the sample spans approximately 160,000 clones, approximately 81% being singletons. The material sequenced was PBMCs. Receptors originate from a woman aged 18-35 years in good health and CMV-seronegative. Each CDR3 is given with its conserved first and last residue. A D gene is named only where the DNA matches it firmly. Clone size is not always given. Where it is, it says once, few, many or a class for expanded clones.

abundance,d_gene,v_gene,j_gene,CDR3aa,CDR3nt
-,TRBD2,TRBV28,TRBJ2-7,CASRTSGRIYEQYF,TGTGCCAGCAGAACTAGCGGGAGGATCTACGAGCAGTACTTC
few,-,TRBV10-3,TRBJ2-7,CAISDEKSYEQYF,TGTGCCATCAGTGACGAGAAGTCCTACGAGCAGTACTTC
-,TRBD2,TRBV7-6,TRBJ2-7,CASSPGGRAKTYEQYF,TGTGCCAGCAGCCCGGGGGGACGCGCTAAGACCTACGAGCAGTACTTC
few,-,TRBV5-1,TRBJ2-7,CASSLRDFPPGPLGYEQYF,TGCGCCAGCAGCCTACGGGACTTCCCCCCCGGACCCTTGGGCTACGAGCAGTACTTC
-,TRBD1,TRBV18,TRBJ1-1,CASSPGTGGEAFF,TGTGCCAGCTCACCCGGGACAGGGGGGGAAGCTTTCTTT
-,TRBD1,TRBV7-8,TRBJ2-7,CASSLIGEPGQGHPTSYEQYF,TGTGCCAGCAGCTTAATTGGGGAGCCGGGACAGGGTCACCCTACCTCCTACGAGCAGTACTTC
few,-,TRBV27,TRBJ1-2,CASSPTGDYGYTF,TGTGCCAGCAGTCCTACGGGGGACTATGGCTACACCTTC
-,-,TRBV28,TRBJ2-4,CASGTKNIQYF,TGTGCCAGCGGTACTAAAAACATTCAGTACTTC
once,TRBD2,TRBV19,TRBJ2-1,CASSIYSGGSYNEQFF,TGTGCCAGTAGTATATATTCCGGCGGGAGCTATAATGAGCAGTTCTTC
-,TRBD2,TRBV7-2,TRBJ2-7,CASSLGAGGLYEQYF,TGTGCCAGCAGCTTAGGGGCGGGAGGGCTGTACGAGCAGTACTTC
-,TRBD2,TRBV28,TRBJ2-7,CASSPPLAGVIYEQYF,TGTGCCAGCAGTCCCCCACTAGCGGGAGTAATCTACGAGCAGTACTTC
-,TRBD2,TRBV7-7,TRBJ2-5,CASSLDNGGGAETQYF,TGTGCTAGCAGCTTAGATAACGGGGGGGGCGCGGAGACCCAGTACTTC
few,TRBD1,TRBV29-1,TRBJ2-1,CSVSDFRGNEQFF,TGCAGCGTGTCGGATTTCAGGGGGAATGAGCAGTTCTTC
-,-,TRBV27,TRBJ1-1,CASSGETRQDAEAFF,TGTGCCAGCAGTGGCGAAACCAGACAGGATGCTGAAGCTTTCTTT
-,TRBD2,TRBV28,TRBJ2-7,CASSPLLAGAYEQYF,TGTGCCAGCAGCCCCCTACTAGCGGGAGCCTACGAGCAGTACTTC
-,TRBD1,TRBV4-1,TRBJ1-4,CASSQDRGSLPLF,TGCGCCAGCAGCCAAGACAGGGGGAGCCTGCCTTTGTTT
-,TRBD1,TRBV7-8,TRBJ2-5,CASSKTGTGVMETQYF,TGTGCCAGCAGCAAAACCGGGACAGGGGTGATGGAGACCCAGTACTTC
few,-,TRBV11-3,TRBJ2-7,CASSFIVGGKPYEQYF,TGTGCCAGCAGCTTTATTGTTGGAGGGAAGCCTTACGAGCAGTACTTC
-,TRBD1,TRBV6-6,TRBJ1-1,CASSYDRGVVNTEAFF,TGTGCCAGCAGTTACGACAGGGGGGTCGTGAACACTGAAGCTTTCTTT
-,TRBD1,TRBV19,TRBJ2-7,CASSIQGDRGYEQYF,TGTGCCAGTAGTATCCAGGGGGACAGGGGCTACGAGCAGTACTTC
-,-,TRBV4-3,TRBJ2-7,CASSQATDLGYEQYF,TGCGCCAGCAGCCAGGCGACAGACCTGGGCTACGAGCAGTACTTC
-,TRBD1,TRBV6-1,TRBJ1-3,CASQDRGGGNTIYF,TGTGCCAGCCAGGACAGGGGTGGTGGAAACACCATATATTTT
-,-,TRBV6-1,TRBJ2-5,CASILGMARETQYF,TGTGCCAGCATACTAGGCATGGCCCGGGAGACCCAGTACTTC
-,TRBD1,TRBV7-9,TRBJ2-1,CASSAATGGGAEQFF,TGTGCCAGCAGCGCAGCTACAGGGGGAGGAGCTGAGCAGTTCTTC